This T cell receptor (beta chain) was identified in a study of blood T cell repertoires in COVID-19. Overall study: The origin of the acute and convalescent COVID-19 samples was the United States, Italy and Spain. From T cells, B-cell-depleted T cells, or PBMCs came the material, which was cDNA or gDNA.

This clone has just a few counts. As originally analysed: For nucleated cells, counts were estimated from reference gene primer amplification. Clones were read by immunoSEQ multiplex PCR, and TCRdb kept only the in-frame ones, dropping some. The V and J calls and the clone size are those of that table, but D and trimming were determined from the DNA. The sample consists of some 150,000 clones, approximately 80% of them appearing once. The sequencing sample was made of peripheral blood. This clonotype originated in a human donor in a cohort sampled during active COVID-19.

CDR3 sequence (DNA): TGTGCCAGCAGCTGGTCTACGGGAGACTACAATGAGCAGTTCTTC. As protein: CASSWSTGDYNEQFF. The gene calls are TRBV7-6 and TRBJ2-1; TRBD2 is a possible D gene (6 bases). CDR3 length equals 15 residues. Trimming cost V 4 bases and J 3 bases, with 13 bases left between them. The germline V gene encodes CDR1 SGHVS and CDR2 FNYEAQ. The complete variable domain, with remaining parts taken from reference TRBV7-6 and TRBJ2-1, reads GAGVSQSPRYKVTKRGQDVALRCDPISGHVSLYWYRQALGQGPEFLTYFNYEAQQDKSGLPNDRFSAERPEGSISTLTIQRTEQRDSAMYRCASSWSTGDYNEQFFGPGTRLTVL.